This T cell receptor (beta chain) was captured by sequencing in a study of blood T cell repertoires in COVID-19 (dated by TCRdb to between 2020 and 2021). Study-level background: Collaborator samples came from the United States, Italy and Spain and covered acute and convalescent phases of COVID-19. The prospective study material was composed of cDNA or gDNA derived from T cells, B-cell-depleted T cells, or PBMCs. Deeply sampled blood TCRbeta repertoires from subjects exposed to, actively infected with, or recovered from COVID-19 were included in the dataset. A freely available public database, intended as a resource for researchers studying the immune response to SARS-CoV-2, is where the repertoires were released. Samples were obtained from the ongoing ImmuneRACE study (first 160 participants) and from 950 to 1,500 subjects provided by 6 global collaborators. Nearly every sample came with metadata listing a de-identified subject ID, COVID-19 status, age in years and sex. HLA class I and class II types, where available, came from metadata supplied by the sample provider rather than from assay-based typing. General conclusions and limits of the study: Clinical and demographic metadata were provided uncurated, with the amount varying by source and participant.

A second Seattle source provided samples from volunteer blood donors who had recovered from COVID-19. Collaborating institutions collected whole blood in K2EDTA tubes following their own protocols. For TCRbeta analysis, collaborators shipped samples in one of three forms: frozen whole blood, isolated PBMCs, or DNA extracted from either of those sample types. TCRbeta CDR3 regions were amplified from genomic DNA using the immunoSEQ Assay, a bias-controlled multiplex PCR. As for the authors' bioinformatics: Within the assay, amplification of reference gene primers was used to estimate how many nucleated cells each sample contained. Sequence reads were collapsed and filtered to measure the absolute abundance of every unique TCRbeta CDR3 rearrangement. For each sample, productive Simpson clonality was calculated as the square root of Simpson's diversity index over productive rearrangements. In its TCRdb copy, this immuneACCESS table keeps in-frame sequences only and misses some clones. Where compared with another copy, unresolved V genes explain less than half of these, and the others have no known cause. V and J calls and clone size are given by that table; D and trimming were obtained from the DNA. The sample has 200,000 to 300,000 clones on record, about 88% of them singletons. The top ten constitute 4% of the sample.

Compared with germline, V lacks 0 bases and J lacks 6 bases; bases without a gene match: 8. The CDR3 starts with the cysteine, ends with the phenylalanine, and has 16 residues. Here the CDR3 DNA is all that survives: 48 bases in frame from base 1. Based on the germline V gene, the CDR1 and CDR2 sequences are MNHNS and SASEGT. As concerns this clone: Its binding antigen is unknown. Base qualities are not at hand, and no much larger clone is one base apart.

This receptor was identified in a man in his 60s who had recovered from COVID-19. The sequence links TRBV6-1 to TRBJ1-2; 9 central nucleotides agree with TRBD1. Sequencing used peripheral blood. This receptor carries the CDR3 CASSEAARTGANGYTF. The DNA is as follows: TGTGCCAGCAGTGAAGCGGCAAGGACAGGGGCAAATGGCTACACCTTC.